This T cell receptor (beta chain) was recovered during a study of long-term antiretroviral therapy in people with HIV. Points from the study as a whole: In HIV, the repertoires covered a tighter span of CDR3 lengths than in controls.

The study used samples holding 1-10 million cryopreserved PBMC before DNA extraction. Notes on this clone: What it binds is not known.

V dropped 5 bases and J dropped 5; count of bases not matched to a gene: 15. The germline gives CDR1 SGHTA, CDR2 FQGNSA. CDR3 size: 17 residues. They ran version v3.0 of the immunoSEQ assay at survey level. The sequencing target was 40,000-50,000 T-cell genomes per sample. The repertoire was sequenced with immunoSEQ multiplex PCR; TCRdb's copy has only in-frame clones and lacks some. The table lists about 28,000 clones, approximately 86% of them singletons, with 4.5% to 6% in the top ten. This chain uses TRBV7-2 with TRBJ1-1; TRBD1 matches 9 bases. The specimen comprised unsorted PBMCs, sampled 0.8 years after starting antiretroviral therapy. The sequence was collected from a woman aged 25 to 39 with HIV. The CDR3 sequence is CASSPGQGPFGWTEAFF. CDR3 coding DNA: TGTGCCAGCAGCCCGGGACAGGGCCCTTTTGGATGGACTGAAGCTTTCTTT.